This T cell receptor beta chain derives from a study of blood T cell repertoires in COVID-19. Study-level information: The United States, Italy and Spain supplied acute and convalescent COVID-19 samples. Sources were T cells, B-cell-depleted T cells, or PBMCs; the material itself was cDNA or gDNA.

The Seattle patients joined while their infection was active and were tracked longitudinally afterward. Original handling: It was from reference gene primer amplification that nucleated cell counts were estimated. The table came from immunoSEQ multiplex PCR; TCRdb's copy has only in-frame clones and leaves some out. The V and J calls and clone size come from that table; D and trimming were worked out from the DNA. The table includes 200,000 to 250,000 clones, about four fifths detected once. The V and J ends lost 6 bases and 7 bases respectively, with 12 bases between them. The CDR3 consists of 13 residues. Germline CDR1 and CDR2: MNHEY and SVGAGI. This clone has more than one count but fewer than ten.

This sequence joins TRBV6-5 and TRBJ1-4; the D gene is possibly TRBD1 (5 bases). The sequenced sample consisted of peripheral blood. The sequence came from a woman over 75 with COVID-19, enrolled during active disease. CDR3: CASRDDRVEKLFF. The CDR3 nucleotides read TGTGCCAGCAGAGATGACAGAGTTGAAAAACTGTTTTTT.